A single T cell receptor beta chain is shown here with its context. Its antigen is not known. The sample comes from a study of T cells expressing NK-cell markers. As for the study in general: According to the study, TCR beta repertoires originated from sorted CD3+CD56+NKG2C+, CD3+CD56+NKG2C- and CD3+CD56-NKG2C+ T cells. HCMV seropositivity marked seven of the eight sequenced donors; one was seronegative.

TCRdb reprocessed the 5' RACE reads; each CDR3 protein has one entry and no DNA is given. Its clone listing holds fewer than 400,000 distinct CDR3 sequences. Study results and limitations: In a few donors, these clonotypes also led the CD3+CD56-NKG2C+ fraction.

The CDR3 has 12 amino acids. From germline, CDR1 is LGHDT and CDR2 YNNKEL (reference sequence). The chain links TRBV3-1 to TRBJ2-5; TCRdb calls TRBD2, which cannot be checked without DNA. The clonotype originates from a man aged 18 to 69 in good health. The sample taken for sequencing was blood T cells: a sorted CD56 or NKG2C T cell subset, CD4+ or CD8+ T cells, or bulk PBMC T cells (not recorded which). CDR3 loop: CASRSSVKTQYF.